This T cell receptor (beta chain) was sequenced in a study of CD8 T cells in Susac syndrome (dated by TCRdb to the late 2010s). Concerning the study at large: Whether CD8+ T cell activation and differentiation in Susac syndrome was antigen driven was tested using repertoire sequencing. The clonality of the CD8+ T cell repertoire was compared across approximately eleven healthy donors, 14 Susac syndrome patients and 15 multiple sclerosis patients.

CDR3 length: 16 amino acids, cysteine to phenylalanine. Only the CDR3 region is kept as DNA, spanning 48 bases read in frame from base 1. CDR1 and CDR2, per the germline V gene, are MNHEY and SVGEGT. V loses 7 bases of germline sequence and J loses 4 bases, and the interval between the two ends is 22 bases. A remark on this clonotype: Its binding antigen is unknown. Qualities for individual bases were not recorded, and no much larger clone is one base off.

Peripheral blood CD8+ and CD4+ T cells from healthy donors, Susac syndrome patients and multiple sclerosis patients were profiled by high-throughput TCR beta sequencing. Multiple sclerosis controls were treatment-naive patients with stable or active relapsing-remitting disease fulfilling revised McDonald criteria. Bulk CD8+ and CD4+ T cells were purified magnetically by negative isolation, whereas CD8+ TEMRA cells were enriched by FACS. Blood was drawn into EDTA tubes, processed within 24 hours, and PBMCs were isolated by density gradient centrifugation. PBMCs intended for TCR sequencing were cryopreserved in liquid nitrogen and thawed later in a water bath at 37 degrees C. The sorted or isolated CD4+, CD8+ and CD8+ TEMRA cells reached a purity of at least 90%. General findings and caveats noted by the study authors: The number of individuals in the TCR sequencing and HLA analysis was acknowledged as relatively small.

RNA was extracted using the RNeasy kit, and about 0.45 to 1 microgram was reverse transcribed with random hexamers. TCR beta CDR3 regions were amplified with the immunoSEQ multiplex PCR assay covering 54 Vbeta and 13 Jbeta segments. Bias from PCR amplification was corrected by using a synthetic template baseline for primer optimization and for computational correction. Per the authors' processing: Reads were annotated to V, D and J genes per IMGT and analyzed with immunoSEQ Analyzer, keeping only productive sequences. To calculate clonality, Shannon entropy was normalized by log2 of the number of productive unique sequences and then subtracted from one. For each patient and control, public and private clones were evaluated within the 100 most prevalent clones. Susac-specific clones were defined as absent from healthy and MS cohorts, 850 to 1,300 published viral clones and other ImmuneACCESS disease sequences. The public reads were run again by TCRdb, first through fastp at Q25 and then through MiXCR, and only productive beta chains were kept. CDR3 protein duplicates are merged, each entry listing the most common genes and DNA. These V and J calls originate from TCRdb's pipeline instead of the authors' own analysis. In all, the sample holds a few hundred thousand distinct CDR3 sequences, and 70% to 90% of those were seen once. The ten largest clones capture around 0.2% of the sample.

Sequencing input: CD8+ T cells from PBMCs. The rearrangement joined TRBV6-2 or TRBV6-3 to TRBJ1-2; possibly the D gene is TRBD1, per 5 matching bases. The sequence derives from a human donor with multiple sclerosis. The CDR3 here reads CASTGHLIDMFYGYTF. The base sequence is TGTGCCAGCACTGGACACCTTATAGACATGTTCTATGGCTACACCTTC.